One sample yielded the 9 T cell receptor beta chains listed below, sequenced in a study of shared clonotypes between healthy human individuals. The table came from immunoSEQ multiplex PCR; TCRdb's copy has only in-frame clones and leaves some out. Of approximately 500,000 clones in the sample, 90% to 97% are singletons; the top ten hold approximately 0.062%. The specimen was naive CD4+ T cells sorted from blood. Subset indicated: CD45RA+ positively selected. These receptors were taken from a woman in her thirties in good health.

The chain combines TRBV18 with TRBJ2-4; TRBD1 matches 7 bases. The CDR3 has 17 amino acids. V gave up 5 bases and J gave up 3 bases; unmatched junction bases: 13. Per the germline V gene, CDR1 is KGHSH and CDR2 is LQKENI. DNA for the CDR3: TGTGCCAGCTCATCAGGGACAGCGACAAGTGTCAAAAACATTCAGTACTTC. Protein sequence: CASSSGTATSVKNIQYF.

The rearrangement uses TRBV28 and TRBJ1-1, with 9 bases matching TRBD1. V dropped 5 bases and J dropped 6; count of bases not matched to a gene: 7. CDR1 and CDR2 from the germline V gene are MDHEN and SYDVKM. The CDR3 has 14 residues. CDR3 in amino acids: CASSPGTGIAEAFF. The CDR3 DNA follows: TGTGCCAGCAGTCCCGGGACAGGGATCGCTGAAGCTTTCTTT.

This chain connects TRBV5-1 to TRBJ2-5; no definite D call. Trimming stripped 0 bases from V and 4 bases from J, with 10 bases between. Germline assignment: CDR1 SGHRS and CDR2 YFSETQ. CDR3 length: 14 amino acids. CDR3 bases: TGCGCCAGCAGCTTGGGACCTATGCGAGAGACCCAGTACTTC. Protein product: CASSLGPMRETQYF.

V is TRBV7-9 and J is TRBJ1-4, with D perhaps TRBD1 (5 bases). CDR3 length: 14 residues. Germline V gives CDR1 SEHNR, CDR2 FQNEAQ (reference sequence). V was clipped by 5 bases and J by 7 bases, with 14 bases between them. The CDR3 nucleotides are TGTGCCAGCAGCCCCGGGACCCTCAGTGAAAAACTGTTTTTT. Amino acids: CASSPGTLSEKLFF.

The chain carries TRBV4-2 and TRBJ2-7; TRBD2 agrees at 7 bases. V lost 0 bases and J lost 0; bases outside the gene matches: 8. CDR1 is LGHNA and CDR2 is YNFKEQ in the germline V gene. CDR3 size: 17 residues. CDR3 in DNA: TGTGCCAGCAGCCAAGATTCAGGCCTAGCGGCCTCCTACGAGCAGTACTTC. Translation: CASSQDSGLAASYEQYF.

The chain combines TRBV6-5 with TRBJ1-2; no definite D call. The CDR3 sequence is 13 residues long. Deletions cut 5 bases from V and 8 bases from J, with 15 bases between. In germline, CDR1 is MNHEY, CDR2 SVGAGI. The CDR3 region has the DNA TGTGCCAGCAGTGACTTCCTCTTTAACGGCTACACCTTC. Encoded protein: CASSDFLFNGYTF.

This rearrangement joins TRBV6-6 to TRBJ2-7, with D perhaps matching TRBD1 (6 bases). Trimming pared 6 bases from V and 6 bases from J, leaving 15 bases between. Germline CDR1 MNHNY, CDR2 SVGAGI (reference sequence). The CDR3 totals 13 residues. The CDR3 DNA sequence: TGTGCCAGCAGCCCCGGACAGACGGGCGAGCAGTACTTC. It translates to CASSPGQTGEQYF.

The chain combines TRBV6-5 with TRBJ1-5; 7 positions agree with TRBD1. Germline trimming cut 6 bases from V and 1 base from J; bases unmatched to any gene: 6. The CDR3 runs to 15 residues. Per the germline V gene, CDR1 is MNHEY and CDR2 is SVGAGI. CDR3: CASRTDRASNQPQHF. Written as DNA, the CDR3 is TGTGCCAGCAGAACAGACAGGGCGAGCAATCAGCCCCAGCATTTT.

This clone was counted a single time. The V and J genes are TRBV28 and TRBJ1-4; D call uncertain. CDR1 and CDR2 (germline): MDHEN, SYDVKM. The V gene lost 5 bases and the J gene lost 4 bases, with 17 bases spanning the gap. The CDR3 sequence is 16 residues long. The CDR3 DNA reads as TGTGCCAGCAGTCTCGGGAGTGTGGAGCTTAATGAAAAACTGTTTTTT. Protein product: CASSLGSVELNEKLFF.